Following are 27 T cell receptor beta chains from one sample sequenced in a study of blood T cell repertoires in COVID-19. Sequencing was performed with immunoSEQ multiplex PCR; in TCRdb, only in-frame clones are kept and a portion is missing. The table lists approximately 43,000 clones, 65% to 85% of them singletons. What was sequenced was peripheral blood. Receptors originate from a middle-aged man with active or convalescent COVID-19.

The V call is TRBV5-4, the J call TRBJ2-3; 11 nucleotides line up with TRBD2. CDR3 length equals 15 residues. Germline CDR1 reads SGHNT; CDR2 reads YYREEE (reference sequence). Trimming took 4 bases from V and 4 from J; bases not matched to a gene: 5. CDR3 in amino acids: CASSPGTSGPDTQYF. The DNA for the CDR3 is TGTGCCAGCAGCCCCGGGACTAGCGGACCAGATACGCAGTATTTT.

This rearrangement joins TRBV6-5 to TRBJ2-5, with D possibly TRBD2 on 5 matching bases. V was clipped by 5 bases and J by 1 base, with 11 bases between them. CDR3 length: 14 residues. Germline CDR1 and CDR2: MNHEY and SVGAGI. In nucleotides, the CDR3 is TGTGCCAGCAGTCCCGGACTGGGCCAAGAGACCCAGTACTTC. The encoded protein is CASSPGLGQETQYF.

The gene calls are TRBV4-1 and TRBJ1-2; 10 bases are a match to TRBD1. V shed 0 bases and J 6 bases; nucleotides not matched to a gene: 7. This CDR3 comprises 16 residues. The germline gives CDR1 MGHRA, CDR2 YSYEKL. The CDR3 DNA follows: TGCGCCAGCAGCCAAGACATAGAGGACAGGGGGAATGGCTACACCTTC. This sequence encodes CASSQDIEDRGNGYTF.

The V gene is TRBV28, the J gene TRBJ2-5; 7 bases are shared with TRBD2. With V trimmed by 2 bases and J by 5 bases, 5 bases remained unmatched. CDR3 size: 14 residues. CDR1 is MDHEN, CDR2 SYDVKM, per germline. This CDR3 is CASSLSGAQETQYF. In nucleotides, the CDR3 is TGTGCCAGCAGTTTAAGCGGGGCCCAGGAGACCCAGTACTTC.

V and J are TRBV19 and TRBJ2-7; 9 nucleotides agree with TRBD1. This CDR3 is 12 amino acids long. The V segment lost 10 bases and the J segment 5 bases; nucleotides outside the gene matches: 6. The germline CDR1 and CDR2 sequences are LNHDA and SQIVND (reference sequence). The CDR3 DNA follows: TGTGCCACCGGGGACAGGGTACACGAGCAGTACTTC. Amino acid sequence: CATGDRVHEQYF.

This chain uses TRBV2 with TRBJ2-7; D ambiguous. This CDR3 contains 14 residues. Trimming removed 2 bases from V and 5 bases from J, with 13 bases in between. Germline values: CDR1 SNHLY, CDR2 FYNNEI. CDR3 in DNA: TGTGCCAGCAGTGAAAGCGATCCTGCCCACGAGCAGTACTTC. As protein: CASSESDPAHEQYF.

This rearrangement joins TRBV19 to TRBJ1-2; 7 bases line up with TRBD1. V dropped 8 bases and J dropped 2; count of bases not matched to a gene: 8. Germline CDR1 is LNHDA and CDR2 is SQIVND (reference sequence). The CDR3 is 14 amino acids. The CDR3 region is CASLRTGVNYGYTF. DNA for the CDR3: TGTGCCAGTCTGAGGACAGGCGTAAACTATGGCTACACCTTC.

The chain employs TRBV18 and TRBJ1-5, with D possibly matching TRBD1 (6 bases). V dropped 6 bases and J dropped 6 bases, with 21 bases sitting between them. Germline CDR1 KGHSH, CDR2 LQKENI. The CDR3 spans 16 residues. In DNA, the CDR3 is TGTGCCAGCTCCCGACGGGTGGGAGGGGGGCCTCAGCCCCAGCATTTT. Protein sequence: CASSRRVGGGPQPQHF.

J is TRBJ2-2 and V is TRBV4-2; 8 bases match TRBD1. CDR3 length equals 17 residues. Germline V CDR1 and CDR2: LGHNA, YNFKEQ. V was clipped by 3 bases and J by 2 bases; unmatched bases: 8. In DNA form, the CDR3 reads TGTGCCAGCAGCCAGGGCCCCGGGACAGGTAACACCGGGGAGCTGTTTTTT. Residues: CASSQGPGTGNTGELFF.

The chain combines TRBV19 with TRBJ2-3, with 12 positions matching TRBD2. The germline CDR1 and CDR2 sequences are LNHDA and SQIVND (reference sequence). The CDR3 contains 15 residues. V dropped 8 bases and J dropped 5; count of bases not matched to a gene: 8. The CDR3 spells CASGLAGRGRDTQYF. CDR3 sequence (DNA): TGTGCCAGTGGACTAGCGGGGAGGGGCAGAGATACGCAGTATTTT.

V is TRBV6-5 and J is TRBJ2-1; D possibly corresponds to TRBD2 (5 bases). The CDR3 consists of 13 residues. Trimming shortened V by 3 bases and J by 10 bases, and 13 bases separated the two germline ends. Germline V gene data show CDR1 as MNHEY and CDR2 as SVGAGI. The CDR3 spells CASSYPLAEEQFF. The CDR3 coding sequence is TGTGCCAGCAGTTATCCTCTAGCTGAGGAGCAGTTCTTC.

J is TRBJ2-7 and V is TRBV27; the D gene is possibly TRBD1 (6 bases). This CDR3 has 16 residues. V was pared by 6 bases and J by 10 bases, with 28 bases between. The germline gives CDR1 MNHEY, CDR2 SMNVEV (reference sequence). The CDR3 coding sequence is TGTGCCAGCAGACAAGACAGGTCGATGGGGGCCGGGGAACAGTACTTC. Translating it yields CASRQDRSMGAGEQYF.

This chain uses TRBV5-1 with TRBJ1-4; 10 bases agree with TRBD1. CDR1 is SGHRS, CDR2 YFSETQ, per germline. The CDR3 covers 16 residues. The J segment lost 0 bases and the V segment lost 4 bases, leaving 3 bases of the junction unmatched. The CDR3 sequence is CASSHGQGATNEKLFF. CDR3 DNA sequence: TGCGCCAGCAGCCACGGACAGGGGGCAACTAATGAAAAACTGTTTTTT.

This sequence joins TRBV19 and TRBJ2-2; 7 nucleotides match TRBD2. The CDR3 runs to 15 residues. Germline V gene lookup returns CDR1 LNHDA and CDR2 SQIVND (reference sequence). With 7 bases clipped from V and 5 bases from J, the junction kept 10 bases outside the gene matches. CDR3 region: CASTYGGGGTGELFF. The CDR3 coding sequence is TGTGCCAGTACCTACGGCGGGGGTGGGACCGGGGAGCTGTTTTTT.

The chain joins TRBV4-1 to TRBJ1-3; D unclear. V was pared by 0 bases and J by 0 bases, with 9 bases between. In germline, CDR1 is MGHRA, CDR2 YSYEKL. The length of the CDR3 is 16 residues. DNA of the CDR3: TGCGCCAGCAGCCAAGAAAGCTCCGACTCTGGAAACACCATATATTTT. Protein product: CASSQESSDSGNTIYF.

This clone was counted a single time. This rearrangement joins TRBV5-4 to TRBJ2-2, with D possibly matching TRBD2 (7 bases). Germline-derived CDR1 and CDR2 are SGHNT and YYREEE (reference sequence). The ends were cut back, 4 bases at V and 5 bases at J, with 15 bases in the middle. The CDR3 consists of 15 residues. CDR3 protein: CASSHGGRETGELFF. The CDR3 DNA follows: TGTGCCAGCAGCCACGGGGGGCGCGAAACCGGGGAGCTGTTTTTT.

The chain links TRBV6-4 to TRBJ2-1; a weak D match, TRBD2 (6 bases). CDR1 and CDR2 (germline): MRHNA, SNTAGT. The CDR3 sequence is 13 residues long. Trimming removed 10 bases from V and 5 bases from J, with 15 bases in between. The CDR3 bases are TGTGCCACTTCTCGGGAGATTGACAATGAGCAGTTCTTC. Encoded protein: CATSREIDNEQFF.

The DNA for the CDR3 is TGTGCCAGCAGCTTGGCCAGGGACACTCTAATGGGCTATGGCTACACCTTC. Translated, it gives CASSLARDTLMGYGYTF. The genes are TRBV5-6 and TRBJ1-2; D may be TRBD1 (6 bases). V was shortened by 0 bases and J by 4 bases, with 19 bases between the two germline ends. CDR1 SGHDT and CDR2 YYEEEE come from the germline V gene. This CDR3 has 17 amino acids.

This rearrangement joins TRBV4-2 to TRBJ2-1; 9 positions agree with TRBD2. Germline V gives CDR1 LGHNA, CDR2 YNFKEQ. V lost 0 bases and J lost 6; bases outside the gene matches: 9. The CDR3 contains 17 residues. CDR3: CASSQDIGLAFANEQFF. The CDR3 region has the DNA TGTGCCAGCAGCCAAGATATTGGACTAGCGTTTGCCAATGAGCAGTTCTTC.

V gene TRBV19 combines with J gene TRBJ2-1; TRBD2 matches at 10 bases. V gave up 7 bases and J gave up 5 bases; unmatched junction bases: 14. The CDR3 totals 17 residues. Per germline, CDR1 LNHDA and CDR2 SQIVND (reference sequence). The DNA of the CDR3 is TGTGCCAGTACCCCCCAGGCTAGCGGGAGAGCCAACAATGAGCAGTTCTTC. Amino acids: CASTPQASGRANNEQFF.

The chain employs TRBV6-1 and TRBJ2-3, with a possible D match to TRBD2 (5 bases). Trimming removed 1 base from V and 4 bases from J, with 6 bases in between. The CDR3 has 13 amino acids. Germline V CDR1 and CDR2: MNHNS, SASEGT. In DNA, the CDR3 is TGTGCCAGCAGTGAAGGGGGAGCAGATACGCAGTATTTT. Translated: CASSEGGADTQYF.

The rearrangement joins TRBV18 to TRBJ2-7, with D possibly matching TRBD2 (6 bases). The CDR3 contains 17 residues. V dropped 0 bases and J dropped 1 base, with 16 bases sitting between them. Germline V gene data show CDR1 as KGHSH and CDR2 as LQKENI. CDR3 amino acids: CASSPPGRSGPSYEQYF. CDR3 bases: TGTGCCAGCTCACCACCGGGACGTAGCGGTCCTTCCTACGAGCAGTACTTC.

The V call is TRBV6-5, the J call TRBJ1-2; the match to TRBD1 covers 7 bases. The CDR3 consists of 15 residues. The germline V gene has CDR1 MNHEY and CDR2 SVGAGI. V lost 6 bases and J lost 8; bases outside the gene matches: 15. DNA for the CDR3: TGTGCCAGCAGAGGACAGGAGGCGAATCCGAGGGGCTACACCTTC. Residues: CASRGQEANPRGYTF.

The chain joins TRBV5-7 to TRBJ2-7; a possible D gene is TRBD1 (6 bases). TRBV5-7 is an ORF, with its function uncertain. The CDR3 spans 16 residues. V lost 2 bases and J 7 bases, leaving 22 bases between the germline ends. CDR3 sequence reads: CASSFQIRGDWREQYF. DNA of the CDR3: TGTGCCAGCAGCTTTCAGATCAGGGGAGATTGGCGGGAGCAGTACTTC.

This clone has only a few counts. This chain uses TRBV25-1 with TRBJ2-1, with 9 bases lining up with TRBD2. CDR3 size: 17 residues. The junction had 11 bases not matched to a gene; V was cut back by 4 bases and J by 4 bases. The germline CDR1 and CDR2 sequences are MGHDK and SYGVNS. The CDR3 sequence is CASSGNAGTSRYNEQFF. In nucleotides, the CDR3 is TGTGCCAGCAGTGGGAACGCCGGGACTAGCAGGTACAATGAGCAGTTCTTC.

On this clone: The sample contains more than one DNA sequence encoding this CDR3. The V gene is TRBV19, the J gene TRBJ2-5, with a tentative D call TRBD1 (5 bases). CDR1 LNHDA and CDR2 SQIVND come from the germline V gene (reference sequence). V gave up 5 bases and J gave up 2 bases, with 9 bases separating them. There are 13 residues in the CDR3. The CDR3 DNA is TGTGCCAGTAGTCCAGGGCCTCAAGAGACCCAGTACTTC. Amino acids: CASSPGPQETQYF.

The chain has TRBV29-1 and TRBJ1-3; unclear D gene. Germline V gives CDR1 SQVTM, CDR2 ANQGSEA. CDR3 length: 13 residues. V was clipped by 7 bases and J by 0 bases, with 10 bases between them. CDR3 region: CSGTASSGNTIYF. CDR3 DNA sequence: TGCAGCGGTACAGCTTCCTCTGGAAACACCATATATTTT.